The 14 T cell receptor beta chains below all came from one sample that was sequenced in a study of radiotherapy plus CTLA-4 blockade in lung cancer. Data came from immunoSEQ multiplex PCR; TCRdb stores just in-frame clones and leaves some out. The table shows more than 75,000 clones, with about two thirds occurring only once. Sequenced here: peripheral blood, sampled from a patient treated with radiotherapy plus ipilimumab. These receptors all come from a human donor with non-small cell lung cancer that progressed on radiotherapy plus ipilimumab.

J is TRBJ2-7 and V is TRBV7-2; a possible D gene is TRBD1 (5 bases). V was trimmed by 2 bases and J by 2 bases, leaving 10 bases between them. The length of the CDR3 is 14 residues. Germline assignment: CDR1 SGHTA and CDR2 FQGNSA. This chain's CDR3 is CASSLTQGPYEQYF. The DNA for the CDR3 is TGTGCCAGCAGCTTAACGCAGGGCCCCTACGAGCAGTACTTC.

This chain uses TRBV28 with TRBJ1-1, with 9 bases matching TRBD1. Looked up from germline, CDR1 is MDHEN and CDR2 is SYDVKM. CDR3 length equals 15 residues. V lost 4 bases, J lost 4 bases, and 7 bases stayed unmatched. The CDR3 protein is CASSSPGQGSTEAFF. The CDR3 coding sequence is TGTGCCAGCAGTTCCCCAGGACAGGGGAGCACTGAAGCTTTCTTT. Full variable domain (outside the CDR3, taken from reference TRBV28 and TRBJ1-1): DVKVTQSSRYLVKRTGEKVFLECVQDMDHENMFWYRQDPGLGLRLIYFSYDVKMKEKGDIPEGYSVSREKKERFSLILESASTNQTSMYLCASSSPGQGSTEAFFGQGTRLTVV.

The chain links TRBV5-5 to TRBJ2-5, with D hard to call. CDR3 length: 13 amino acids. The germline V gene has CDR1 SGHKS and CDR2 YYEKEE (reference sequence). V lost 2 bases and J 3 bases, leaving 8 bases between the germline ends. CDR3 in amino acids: CASSLPMEETQYF. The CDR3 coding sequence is TGTGCCAGCAGCTTACCCATGGAAGAGACCCAGTACTTC.

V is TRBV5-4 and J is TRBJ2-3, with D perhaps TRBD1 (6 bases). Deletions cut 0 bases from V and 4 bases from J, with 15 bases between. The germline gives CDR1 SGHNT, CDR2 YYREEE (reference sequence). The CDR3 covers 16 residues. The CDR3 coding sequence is TGTGCCAGCAGCTTGGCGGTCAGGGGTGGCGCAGATACGCAGTATTTT. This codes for CASSLAVRGGADTQYF.

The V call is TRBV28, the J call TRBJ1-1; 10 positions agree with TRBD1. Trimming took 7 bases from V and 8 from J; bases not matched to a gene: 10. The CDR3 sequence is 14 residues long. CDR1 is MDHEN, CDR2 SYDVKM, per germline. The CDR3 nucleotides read TGTGCCAGCACCCTCGGGACAGGGGCCGAGGAAGCTTTCTTT. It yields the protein CASTLGTGAEEAFF.

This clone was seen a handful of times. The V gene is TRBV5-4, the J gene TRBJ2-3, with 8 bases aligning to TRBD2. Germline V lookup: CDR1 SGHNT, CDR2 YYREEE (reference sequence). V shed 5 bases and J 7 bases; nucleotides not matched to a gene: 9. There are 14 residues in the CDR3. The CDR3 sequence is CASRPSGRGNTQYF. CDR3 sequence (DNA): TGTGCCAGCAGACCGAGCGGGAGAGGGAATACGCAGTATTTT.

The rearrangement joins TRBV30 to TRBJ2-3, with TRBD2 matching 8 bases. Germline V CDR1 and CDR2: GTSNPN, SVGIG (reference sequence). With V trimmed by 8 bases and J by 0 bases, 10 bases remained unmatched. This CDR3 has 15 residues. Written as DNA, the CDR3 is TGTGCCGGAGCAGGGAGCGGGGGTAGCACAGATACGCAGTATTTT. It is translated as CAGAGSGGSTDTQYF.

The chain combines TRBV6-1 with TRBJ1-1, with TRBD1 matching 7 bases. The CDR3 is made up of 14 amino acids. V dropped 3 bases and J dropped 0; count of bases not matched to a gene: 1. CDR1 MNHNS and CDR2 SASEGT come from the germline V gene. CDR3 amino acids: CASSEGQLNTEAFF. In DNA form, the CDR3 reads TGTGCCAGCAGTGAGGGACAGCTGAACACTGAAGCTTTCTTT.

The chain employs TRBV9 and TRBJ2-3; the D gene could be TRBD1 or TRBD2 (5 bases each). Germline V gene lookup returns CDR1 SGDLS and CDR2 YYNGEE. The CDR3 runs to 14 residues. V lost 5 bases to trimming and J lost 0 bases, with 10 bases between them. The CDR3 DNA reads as TGTGCCAGCAGTCTGGGGGAGAGCACAGATACGCAGTATTTT. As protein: CASSLGESTDTQYF. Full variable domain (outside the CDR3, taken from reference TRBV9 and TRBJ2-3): DSGVTQTPKHLITATGQRVTLRCSPRSGDLSVYWYQQSLDQGLQFLIQYYNGEERAKGNILERFSAQQFPDLHSELNLSSLELGDSALYFCASSLGESTDTQYFGPGTRLTVL.

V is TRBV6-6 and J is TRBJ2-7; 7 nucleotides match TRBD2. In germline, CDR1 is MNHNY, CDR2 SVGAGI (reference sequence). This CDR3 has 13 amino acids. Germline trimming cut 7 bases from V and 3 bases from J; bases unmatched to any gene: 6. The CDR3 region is CASTRGVHYEQYF. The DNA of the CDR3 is TGTGCCAGCACCCGGGGGGTACACTACGAGCAGTACTTC.

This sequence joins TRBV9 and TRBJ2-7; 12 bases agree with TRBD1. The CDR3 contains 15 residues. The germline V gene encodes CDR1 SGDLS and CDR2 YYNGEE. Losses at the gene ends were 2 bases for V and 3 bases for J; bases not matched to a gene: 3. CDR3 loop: CASSVGTGGLYEQYF. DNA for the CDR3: TGTGCCAGCAGCGTGGGGACAGGGGGCCTCTACGAGCAGTACTTC.

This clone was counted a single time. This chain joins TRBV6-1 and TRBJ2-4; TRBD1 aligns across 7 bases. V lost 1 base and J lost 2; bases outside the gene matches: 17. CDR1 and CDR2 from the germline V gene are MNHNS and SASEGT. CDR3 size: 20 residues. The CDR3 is CASSEVILPGLRGPKNIQYF. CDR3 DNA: TGTGCCAGCAGTGAAGTTATCCTCCCCGGCCTAAGGGGGCCCAAAAACATTCAGTACTTC.

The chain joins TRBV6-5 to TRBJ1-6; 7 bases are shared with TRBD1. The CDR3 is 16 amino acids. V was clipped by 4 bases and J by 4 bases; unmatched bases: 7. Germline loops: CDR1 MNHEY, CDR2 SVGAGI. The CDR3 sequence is CASSLTGDAYNSPLHF. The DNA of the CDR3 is TGTGCCAGCAGTTTAACAGGGGACGCTTATAATTCACCCCTCCACTTT.

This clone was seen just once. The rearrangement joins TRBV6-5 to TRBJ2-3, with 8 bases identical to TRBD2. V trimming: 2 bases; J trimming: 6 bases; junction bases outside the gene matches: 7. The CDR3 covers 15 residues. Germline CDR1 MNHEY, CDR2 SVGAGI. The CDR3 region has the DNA TGTGCCAGCAGTTACATGGGACTAGATTCTGATACGCAGTATTTT. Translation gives CASSYMGLDSDTQYF.